The 5 T cell receptor beta chains reported below all come from one sample, sequenced in a study of blood T cell repertoires in COVID-19. Profiling relied on immunoSEQ multiplex PCR, and the TCRdb table lists in-frame clones only, not all of them. The sample lists approximately 84,000 clones; almost 90% were seen once. What was sequenced was peripheral blood. The receptors derive from a human donor with active COVID-19. The donor label of this sample is uncertain.

The rearrangement joins TRBV6-2 or TRBV6-3 to TRBJ1-2; the match to TRBD1 covers 9 bases. Germline values: CDR1 MNHEY, CDR2 SVGEGT. V was pared by 5 bases and J by 7 bases, with 5 bases of the junction left unmatched. There are 13 residues in the CDR3. The CDR3 spells CASSRTGEIGYTF. DNA for the CDR3: TGTGCCAGCAGTAGGACAGGGGAGATTGGCTACACCTTC.

The chain is built from TRBV12-2 and TRBJ1-1; the tabulated D call, TRBD1, remains unverified against the DNA. TRBV12-2 is flagged as a pseudogene. The CDR3 covers 15 residues. In nucleotides, the CDR3 is TGTGCAAGTCGCTTAGGTTGTCAGGGGGACACTGAAGCTTTCTTT. It codes for CASRLGCQGDTEAFF.

The J gene is TRBJ1-2, the V gene TRBV19; a weak D match, TRBD1 (6 bases). The CDR3 is made up of 16 amino acids. CDR1 and CDR2 (germline): LNHDA, SQIVND (reference sequence). Trimming took off 3 bases at V and 8 bases at J, with 22 bases between the two ends. CDR3 residues: CASSIASGVPIPGYTF. The CDR3, as DNA: TGTGCCAGTAGTATTGCATCAGGGGTCCCCATCCCAGGCTACACCTTC. The full variable domain, completed using reference TRBV19 and TRBJ1-2, is DGGITQSPKYLFRKEGQNVTLSCEQNLNHDAMYWYRQDPGQGLRLIYYSQIVNDFQKGDIAEGYSVSREKKESFPLTVTSAQKNPTAFYLCASSIASGVPIPGYTFGSGTRLTVV.

The V and J genes are TRBV5-4 and TRBJ1-4; maybe TRBD1 (5 bases). This CDR3 has 17 residues. The germline V gene encodes CDR1 SGHNT and CDR2 YYREEE (reference sequence). Trimming shortened V by 4 bases and J by 0 bases, and 16 bases separated the two germline ends. The CDR3 is CASSTRQGFATNEKLFF. The CDR3, as DNA: TGTGCCAGCAGCACCCGTCAGGGCTTTGCAACTAATGAAAAACTGTTTTTT.

This clone appeared a single time. This chain uses TRBV12-3 or TRBV12-4 with TRBJ2-3, with 7 nucleotides matching TRBD2. The CDR3 has 12 residues. The V segment lost 3 bases and the J segment 11 bases; nucleotides outside the gene matches: 5. The CDR3 bases are TGTGCCAGCAGTTTTGTTGGCGGGGGGCAGTATTTT. Its translation is CASSFVGGGQYF.